This T cell receptor (beta chain) was recorded in a study of blood T cells in healthy people across ages. A second about 7 to 12 cycle PCR used barcoded and J-beta primers. TCRdb reanalysed the 5' RACE reads using MiXCR and keeps one entry per CDR3 protein. Of roughly 930,000 distinct CDR3 sequences listed, about 48% are singletons. The V and J ends lost 5 bases and 2 bases respectively, with 17 bases between them. Germline V CDR1 and CDR2: SGHVS, FNYEAQ. The CDR3 spans 16 residues. The specimen was blood. This TCR derives from a man aged 25 to 40 in good health. This chain connects TRBV7-6 to TRBJ2-3, with a tentative D call TRBD1 (6 bases). This chain's CDR3 is CASSRRRDTHTDTQYF. CDR3 DNA sequence: TGTGCCAGCAGCCGCCGCCGGGACACCCACACAGATACGCAGTATTTT.